This TCR beta chain was obtained from a study of vaccination effects on CD4 cells after COVID-19. Study information: All participants had two doses of either the BNT162b2 or mRNA-1273 vaccine.

Overall study findings and caveats: Pronounced clonal contraction occurred in clones induced by infection and by vaccine late after vaccination.

Remarks on this clone: Its antigen remains unidentified. The sample has other DNA sequences that encode this CDR3 too.

Assay used: immunoSEQ multiplex PCR; TCRdb lists only in-frame clones, some missing. The sample records about 60,000 clones, more than 80% being singletons. CDR1 SQVTM and CDR2 ANQGSEA come from the germline V gene. The CDR3 is 12 residues long. Deletions cut 2 bases from V and 4 bases from J, with 7 bases between. Under the ViraFEST assay, PBMC were stimulated with viral peptide pools so that antigen-specific CD4+ T cells expanded. Sequencing was performed afterwards. The culture ran for approximately 10 days, and then CD4+ T cells were isolated. Neither prior SARS-CoV-2 infection nor positive nucleocapsid antibodies were present in the vaccine recipients. Half the medium was replaced with IL-2 medium on days 3 and 7.

This sequence originates from a human donor who received a COVID-19 vaccine. The V call is TRBV29-1, the J call TRBJ2-3, with D hard to call. The starting material was CD4+ T cells from PBMCs cultured with HCoV-229E spike peptides, obtained before COVID-19 vaccination. The CDR3 DNA reads as TGCAGCGTTGAATCTGGCGCAGATACGCAGTATTTT. This encodes CSVESGADTQYF.